This T cell receptor (beta chain) was identified during a study of T cells in tumors after PD-1 blockade. Study as a whole: Prior checkpoint blockade, systemic immunosuppressant use, or anti-cancer therapy within 4 weeks excluded patients. Daily vismodegib 150 mg continued in a subset of anti-PD-1-treated patients. Mean per blood sample: roughly 100,000 templates (roughly 22,000-257,772), about 40,000 unique clonotypes. Overall study results and limits: Some novel exhausted tumor clones appeared in pre-treatment blood, suggesting peripheral recruitment.

The repertoire was sequenced with immunoSEQ multiplex PCR; TCRdb's copy has only in-frame clones and lacks some. The sample lists some 20,000 clones, over 75% occurring once. V was shortened by 3 bases and J by 5 bases, with 19 bases between the two germline ends. CDR3 length equals 17 residues. Germline V gene sequence: CDR1 MNHNS, CDR2 SASEGT. On this clone itself: What it binds is unknown.

The material sequenced was PBMCs, taken after anti-PD-1 therapy. This chain links TRBV6-1 with TRBJ2-2, with a tentative D call TRBD1 (7 bases). The sequence was collected from a human donor with advanced basal cell or squamous cell carcinoma (not recorded which). CDR3 loop: CASSDTSRQGGTGELFF. CDR3 bases: TGTGCCAGCAGTGACACTAGCCGGCAGGGGGGAACCGGGGAGCTGTTTTTT.